This T cell receptor beta chain was recorded in a study of blood T cell repertoires in COVID-19. On the study more broadly: T cells, B-cell-depleted T cells, or PBMCs provided the cDNA or gDNA that served as material.

In the original analysis: Reference gene primer amplification gave estimated nucleated cell counts. The protocol was immunoSEQ multiplex PCR, while the TCRdb copy is restricted to in-frame clones and leaves out a portion. The V and J calls and clone size were taken over from that table, and D and trimming were inferred from the DNA. This sample carries 650,000 to 800,000 clones, more than 80% of them seen once, and the ten largest clones take approximately 0.3%. The CDR3 is 13 amino acids. V was pared by 4 bases and J by 3 bases, with 9 bases between. Sequenced: peripheral blood. This TCR was recovered from a woman between 18 and 30 years old with acute or convalescent COVID-19. V is TRBV12-3 or TRBV12-4 and J is TRBJ1-1; D is perhaps TRBD1 (6 bases). The CDR3 DNA is TGTGCCAGCAGTTCCCACAGGGACACTGAAGCTTTCTTT. It translates to CASSSHRDTEAFF.